One sample yielded the 8 T cell receptor beta chains listed below, sequenced in a study of Graves' ophthalmopathy and Graves' hyperthyroidism (dated by TCRdb to between 2017 and 2018). TCRdb names Illumina HiSeq 2000 as the instrument used. For repertoire sequencing, TCR beta CDR3 regions were amplified from RNA transcripts. The first round was an RT-PCR using HTBI primers with the Qiagen OneStep RT-PCR kit, and this first round was followed by a second-round multiplex PCR, then size selection and purification. TCRdb itself trimmed the public reads at Q25 with fastp, ran MiXCR and retained productive beta chains. Duplicate CDR3 protein sequences are folded into a single record with the most common DNA and genes. The sample contains over 500,000 distinct CDR3 sequences, 22% of them found a single time. The top ten hold more than 5.5% of the sample. Specimen: peripheral blood. Every receptor here comes from a woman in her late teens or twenties with stable Graves' hyperthyroidism. Some clones in this sample may be carry-over from other donors' samples. Donor details come from another sample of the same person, matched by shared clones.

The chain recombines TRBV20-1 with TRBJ2-7; 7 bases line up with TRBD2. This CDR3 contains 18 residues. Germline CDR1 is DFQATT and CDR2 is SNEGSKA (reference sequence). After removal of 2 bases from V and 0 bases from J, the junction contained 16 bases not matched to a gene. This CDR3 reads CSARPAPGSGVFSYEQYF. The CDR3 DNA sequence: TGCAGTGCTAGACCTGCCCCGGGGAGCGGGGTCTTCTCCTACGAGCAGTACTTC.

Comment on this clonotype: One end of the junction does not line up with germline, which may come from a read error. The V and J genes are TRBV7-2 and TRBJ2-4; 9 bases map to TRBD2. The CDR3 has 15 amino acids. Germline V CDR1 and CDR2: SGHTA, FQGNSA. The CDR3 here is CASSLVAGGVNIKYF. CDR3 DNA: TGTGCCAGCAGCTTAGTGGCGGGAGGGGTAAACATTAAGTACTTC.

This chain connects TRBV27 to TRBJ1-1, with D possibly TRBD1 on 5 matching bases. This CDR3 is 15 amino acids long. Trimming left V 5 bases short and J 0 bases short, with 13 bases between. The germline V gene encodes CDR1 MNHEY and CDR2 SMNVEV (reference sequence). The CDR3 protein is CASSTTTAMNTEAFF. CDR3 sequence (DNA): TGTGCCAGCAGTACCACGACAGCCATGAACACTGAAGCTTTCTTT.

At least ten counts were recorded for this clonotype. The chain uses TRBV10-3 and TRBJ1-5; D is possibly TRBD1 (5 bases). CDR3 length equals 15 residues. Germline V gene lookup returns CDR1 ENHRY and CDR2 SYGVKD. The V gene lost 5 bases and the J gene lost 2 bases, with 13 bases spanning the gap. The CDR3 DNA reads as TGTGCCATCAGTAAACAGGAGGGAGGCAATCAGCCCCAGCATTTT. Translated: CAISKQEGGNQPQHF.

Many counts were recorded for this clonotype. The chain employs TRBV6-1 and TRBJ1-1; no definite D call. CDR3 size: 16 residues. The ends were cut back, 1 base at V and 4 bases at J, with 16 bases in the middle. CDR1 is MNHNS and CDR2 is SASEGT in the germline V gene. CDR3: CASSEVFSDWGTEAFF. CDR3 sequence (DNA): TGTGCCAGCAGTGAAGTGTTTAGCGACTGGGGCACTGAAGCTTTCTTT.

This chain connects TRBV30 to TRBJ1-1, with a tentative D call TRBD1 (5 bases). CDR1 and CDR2 (germline): GTSNPN, SVGIG (reference sequence). V lost 4 bases and J 5 bases, leaving 14 bases between the germline ends. This CDR3 is 13 amino acids long. CDR3 coding DNA: TGTGCCTGGAATCCCGGGAAGGGGACTGAAGCTTTCTTT. Protein product: CAWNPGKGTEAFF.

This clonotype was detected many times. V is TRBV19 and J is TRBJ2-7, with D maybe TRBD1 (6 bases). The CDR3 is made up of 14 amino acids. V shed 4 bases and J shed 1 base, with 11 bases lying between them. Germline V lookup: CDR1 LNHDA, CDR2 SQIVND (reference sequence). CDR3 sequence reads: CASSKGTFSYEQYF. In DNA form, the CDR3 reads TGTGCCAGTAGTAAGGGGACATTTTCCTACGAGCAGTACTTC.

This clonotype was recorded many times. The CDR3 DNA sequence: TGTGCCAGCAGTTTTGGGGGGACAGTTAGAAACATTCAGTACTTC. Translated: CASSFGGTVRNIQYF. The V gene is TRBV27, the J gene TRBJ2-4, with D perhaps TRBD1 (7 bases). This CDR3 comprises 15 residues. Germline V lookup: CDR1 MNHEY, CDR2 SMNVEV (reference sequence). V lost 3 bases, J lost 6 bases, and 15 bases lay in between.